This is a list of T cell receptor beta chains from one sample in a study of T-cell reconstitution after alpha-beta-depleted transplantation in children. MiXCR, applied by TCRdb to the PCR reads, yields one record per CDR3 protein. Among around 480,000 distinct CDR3 sequences, approximately 29% were seen once, and the ten largest hold approximately 2.3%. The specimen was PBMCs from the stem cell graft donor, collected from the stem cell graft. These receptors all stem from a human donor who donated a stem cell graft to a child with aplastic anemia. Each CDR3 is given with its conserved first and last residue. The D gene is left open where the match is weak. Some rows have no size entry. The others give once, few or many, or a class for an expanded clone.

j_call clone_size v_call d_call cdr3_aa cdr3_nt
TRBJ2-3 few TRBV7-6 - CASSSLAYSTDTQYF TGTGCCAGCAGCTCGCTAGCGTATAGCACAGATACGCAGTATTTT
TRBJ2-1 - TRBV20-1 TRBD2 CSASRTSSEQFF TGCAGTGCTAGCAGGACTAGTTCGGAGCAGTTCTTC
TRBJ2-3 - TRBV28 - CASSIRAGAGTDTQYF TGTGCCAGCAGTATACGGGCGGGTGCTGGCACAGATACGCAGTATTTT
TRBJ2-7 many TRBV12-3/TRBV12-4 - CASSRDRGSYEQYF TGTGCCAGCAGCCGCGACCGAGGCTCCTACGAGCAGTACTTC
TRBJ2-5 few TRBV30 - CAWRRRLQETQYF TGTGCCTGGAGGAGACGGCTCCAAGAGACCCAGTACTTC
TRBJ1-1 few TRBV5-4 - CASSLEVTAYTEAFF TGTGCCAGCAGCTTGGAAGTGACAGCGTACACTGAAGCTTTCTTT
TRBJ1-3 - TRBV5-1 TRBD1 CASSPWTGASGNTIYF TGCGCCAGCAGCCCATGGACAGGAGCCTCTGGAAACACCATATATTTT
TRBJ2-1 - TRBV5-1 TRBD2 CASSVTSGGHNEQFF TGCGCCAGCAGCGTGACTAGCGGGGGTCACAATGAGCAGTTCTTC
TRBJ2-3 - TRBV29-1 - CSSWTDTDTQYF TGCAGCTCCTGGACAGACACAGATACGCAGTATTTT
TRBJ1-1 - TRBV7-2 - CASSQSKGAGTEAFF TGTGCCAGCAGCCAATCGAAGGGTGCCGGCACTGAAGCTTTCTTT
TRBJ2-7 - TRBV28 TRBD2 CASSLGYGGSEQYF TGTGCCAGCAGTTTAGGGTATGGCGGGAGCGAGCAGTACTTC
TRBJ2-3 - TRBV7-2 TRBD2 CASSFHGLAVTDTQYF TGTGCCAGCAGCTTCCATGGACTAGCAGTCACAGATACGCAGTATTTT
TRBJ2-2 few TRBV4-3 - CASSRYQYTGELFF TGCGCCAGCAGCCGCTACCAGTACACCGGGGAGCTGTTTTTT
TRBJ1-4 - TRBV20-1 - CSARDSRATNEKLFF TGCAGTGCTAGAGATTCCCGAGCAACTAATGAAAAACTGTTTTTT
TRBJ1-1 - TRBV4-1 TRBD1 CASSQDPGQGALLVTEAFF TGCGCCAGCAGCCAAGATCCGGGACAGGGGGCGCTTTTGGTTACTGAAGCTTTCTTT
TRBJ1-2 few TRBV20-1 - CSALGGYGYTF TGCAGTGCCCTCGGGGGGTATGGCTACACCTTC
TRBJ2-6 - TRBV10-1 TRBD2 CAKRLAGGSGANVLTF TGCGCCAAGCGACTAGCGGGAGGCTCTGGGGCCAACGTCCTGACTTTC
TRBJ2-1 - TRBV6-2/TRBV6-3 TRBD2 CASSLPGGLYNEQFF TGTGCCAGCAGTCTACCGGGGGGTCTTTACAATGAGCAGTTCTTC
TRBJ1-4 few TRBV12-3/TRBV12-4 - CASTAGSIGKKLFF TGTGCCAGCACGGCGGGGTCGATTGGGAAAAAACTGTTTTTT
TRBJ2-3 - TRBV7-2 TRBD2 CASSLTSGSGTDTQYF TGTGCCAGCAGCTTGACTAGCGGGAGTGGCACAGATACGCAGTATTTT
TRBJ1-4 - TRBV3-1 TRBD1 CASSQIYGGQSNEKLFF TGTGCCAGCAGCCAAATCTACGGGGGACAGTCAAATGAAAAACTGTTTTTT
TRBJ2-1 - TRBV6-6 - CASTGTAYNEQFF TGTGCCAGCACCGGGACGGCATACAATGAGCAGTTCTTC
TRBJ2-1 - TRBV7-9 TRBD2 CASSLASSGRIWFF TGTGCCAGCAGCTTAGCCTCTAGCGGGAGAATTTGGTTCTTC
TRBJ2-3 - TRBV7-2 - CASSPSSDRGSQYF TGTGCCAGCAGCCCTAGTTCGGACCGAGGTTCGCAGTATTTT
TRBJ1-2 few TRBV20-1 - CSARDGSGLHATF TGCAGTGCTAGAGATGGATCGGGGCTCCACGCCACCTTC